This TCR beta chain was found in a study of blood T cell repertoires in COVID-19. Study as a whole: Sources were T cells, B-cell-depleted T cells, or PBMCs; the material itself was cDNA or gDNA.

The assay was immunoSEQ multiplex PCR, and TCRdb's table has in-frame clones only and misses some. The top ten hold about 1.3% of the sample, which has about 210,000 clones, about nine tenths seen once. Adults between about 18 and 89 years of age took part from 20 to 25 US areas. Two negative PCRs, clearance, or symptom resolution characterized the recovered Cohort 3 donors. This receptor was obtained from a man aged 25-45 years who had recovered from COVID-19. The specimen sequenced was PBMCs or T cells enriched from blood (not recorded which).

Here the CDR3 DNA reads TGTGCCTGGAGTGTCTCGAGACAGCACTCACCCCTCCACTTT. This sequence encodes CAWSVSRQHSPLHF. This chain links TRBV30 with TRBJ1-6; weak D call: TRBD1 (5 bases). V dropped 0 bases and J dropped 10 bases, with 13 bases sitting between them. The CDR3 totals 14 residues. Germline CDR1 and CDR2: GTSNPN and SVGIG (reference sequence). Supplemented by reference TRBV30 and TRBJ1-6, the full variable domain reads SQTIHQWPATLVQPVGSPLSLECTVEGTSNPNLYWYRQAAGRGLQLLFYSVGIGQISSEVPQNLSASRPQDRQFILSSKKLLLSDSGFYLCAWSVSRQHSPLHFGNGTRLTVT.